The clone carrying this T cell receptor beta chain was recorded at least ten times. The antigen is undetermined. The CDR3 consists of 15 residues. V was trimmed by 7 bases and J by 3 bases, leaving 19 bases between them. Germline assignment: CDR1 MDHEN and CDR2 SYDVKM. This sample was taken from a study of regulatory T cells in long-lasting Graves disease. The time point was: newly diagnosed GD, antithyroid drugs for less than 3 months. Construction of the TCR library relied on RNA isolated from PBMCs. Findings and limits, study-wide: Persistent cases favored TRBV28, TRBJ1-2 and TRBJ2-5.

Investigators prepared the TCR beta libraries by applying iRepertoire HTBI primers and Arm-PCR of CDR3 regions. TCRdb processed the multiplex PCR reads anew with MiXCR; each CDR3 protein has one entry. The repertoire holds approximately 440,000 distinct CDR3 sequences, around 16% seen once, with 9.5% to 15% in the top ten. The same data also went into a second study, on T cells in Graves' hyperthyroidism and ophthalmopathy. From that second work: Most thyroid clonotypes expanded above 0.001 appeared in blood too. Through a model of 13 V-J features, ophthalmopathy was separated from stable hyperthyroidism.

The starting material was peripheral blood mononuclear cells (PBMCs), obtained at new diagnosis, from a patient treated with antithyroid drugs. The clonotype comes from a man between 40 and 49 years old with Graves disease. The chain uses TRBV28 and TRBJ2-7; perhaps TRBD2 as D (6 bases). The CDR3 here is CASNLEGQARYEQYF. The CDR3 DNA reads as TGTGCCAGCAACCTGGAGGGCCAAGCTCGCTACGAGCAGTACTTC.